Here is one T cell receptor (beta chain) with its context. Its antigen remains unidentified. The CDR3 contains 14 residues. V lost 8 bases, J lost 2 bases, and 3 bases stayed unmatched. Looked up from germline, CDR1 is MNHEY and CDR2 is SMNVEV (reference sequence). These data come from a study of T cell repertoires in cytomegalovirus infection. Study at large: Matching HLA type, along with CMV infection, was indicated by public TCR beta signatures.

Findings and caveats of the study: Of the TCR beta families, the public ones yielded a cumulative frequency that identified carriers of CMV plus the relevant HLA. Across the ex vivo response, the dominant clonotypes were HLA-C-restricted CMV-specific TCR beta clonotypes.

TCRdb called the reads again in MiXCR, with one record for every CDR3 protein. This table has fewer than 400,000 distinct CDR3 sequences, around 18% appearing once. The sequence was obtained from a human donor in good health (CMV status not recorded). Some clones in this sample may be carry-over from other donors' samples. The rearrangement joins TRBV27 to TRBJ2-6; 7 nucleotides align to TRBD2. The material sequenced was PBMCs. This CDR3 is CASGGGAGANVLTF. In DNA, the CDR3 is TGTGCCAGCGGGGGGGGGGCTGGGGCCAACGTCCTGACTTTC.